One and the same sample provided the 25 T cell receptor beta chains below, sequenced in a study of metastatic and nonmetastatic thyroid tumors. None of the patients had undergone any treatment ahead of thyroid surgery. TCRdb recomputed clones from the PCR reads via MiXCR. The data hold about 69,000 clones, with 14% observed a single time. Sequences were obtained from blood. These receptors all stem from a male donor with papillary thyroid cancer or a benign thyroid nodule (not recorded which). Some clones in this sample may be carry-over from other donors' samples.

In this sample, this clone turned up many times. V and J are TRBV7-9 and TRBJ2-7; D unclear. V dropped 1 base and J dropped 5 bases, with 6 bases sitting between them. This CDR3 has 12 residues. Germline assignment: CDR1 SEHNR and CDR2 FQNEAQ (reference sequence). Here the CDR3 DNA reads TGTGCCAGCAGCTTAGATTACAACGAGCAGTACTTC. Translation: CASSLDYNEQYF.

The chain links TRBV20-1 to TRBJ2-1, with D unresolved. Looked up from germline, CDR1 is DFQATT and CDR2 is SNEGSKA (reference sequence). Trimming took off 3 bases at V and 6 bases at J, with 9 bases between the two ends. This CDR3 region has 12 residues. CDR3 sequence: CSARPVFNEQFF. In DNA form, the CDR3 reads TGCAGTGCTAGGCCCGTTTTCAATGAGCAGTTCTTC.

The rearrangement joins TRBV5-1 to TRBJ2-5, with a tentative D call TRBD2 (5 bases). Trimming removed 4 bases at V and 3 bases at J, with 16 bases between. The V gene's germline CDR1 is SGHRS and CDR2 YFSETQ. The CDR3 runs to 15 residues. This CDR3 is CASSISIAHEETQYF. CDR3 DNA: TGCGCCAGCAGCATCTCTATAGCGCACGAAGAGACCCAGTACTTC. The variable domain in full, completed from reference TRBV5-1 and TRBJ2-5, reads KAGVTQTPRYLIKTRGQQVTLSCSPISGHRSVSWYQQTPGQGLQFLFEYFSETQRNKGNFPGRFSGRQFSNSRSEMNVSTLELGDSALYLCASSISIAHEETQYFGPGTRLLVL.

This clone was counted at least ten times. The chain employs TRBV12-3 or TRBV12-4 and TRBJ1-2; weak D call: TRBD1 (5 bases). Trimming left V 3 bases short and J 8 bases short, with 10 bases between. The length of the CDR3 is 12 residues. The CDR3 DNA reads as TGTGCCAGCAGTTTTGAGGGGAGGGGCTACACCTTC. It is translated as CASSFEGRGYTF.

Details on this clone: The junction departs from the called germline gene at one end, perhaps through a read error. This rearrangement joins TRBV6-1 to TRBJ1-6; 9 nucleotides match TRBD1. The CDR3 extends over 15 amino acids. Germline CDR1 is MNHNS and CDR2 is SASEGT. The CDR3 loop is CASSEGTGTNLPLHF. CDR3 DNA: TGTGCCAGCAGTGAGGGGACAGGGACGAATTTACCCCTCCACTTT.

The gene calls are TRBV6-1 and TRBJ1-6, with D possibly being TRBD1 (5 bases). V lost 1 base and J lost 5, with 9 bases in between. The germline CDR1 and CDR2 sequences are MNHNS and SASEGT. The CDR3 has 15 residues. CDR3 region: CASSEVGANNSPLHF. The CDR3 nucleotides are TGTGCCAGCAGTGAAGTAGGGGCCAATAATTCACCCCTCCACTTT.

This chain connects TRBV6-6 to TRBJ2-7; 7 bases map to TRBD1. The junction had 9 bases not matched to a gene; V was cut back by 4 bases and J by 3 bases. CDR3 size: 15 residues. Germline loops: CDR1 MNHNY, CDR2 SVGAGI (reference sequence). The CDR3 bases are TGTGCCAGCAGTTCTCGAGAGGCAGGGGGCTACGAGCAGTACTTC. Its protein is CASSSREAGGYEQYF.

The sample holds a few counts of this clone. The chain couples TRBV15 to TRBJ2-7, with 7 nucleotides matching TRBD2. Trimming cost V 0 bases and J 0 bases; bases outside gene matches: 2. Germline V gene lookup returns CDR1 LNHNV and CDR2 YYDKDF (reference sequence). The CDR3 spans 15 residues. Written as DNA, the CDR3 is TGTGCCACCAGCAGAGAGGGGGGGAGCTCCTACGAGCAGTACTTC. It is translated as CATSREGGSSYEQYF.

This clone was observed many times. The CDR3 spells CASSSQGQGWETQYF. CDR3 DNA: TGTGCCAGCAGCTCCCAGGGACAGGGTTGGGAGACCCAGTACTTC. This sequence joins TRBV11-2 and TRBJ2-5; 9 bases fit TRBD1. CDR3 length: 15 amino acids. Germline CDR1 and CDR2: SGHAT and FQNNGV. V gave up 4 bases and J gave up 5 bases; unmatched junction bases: 8.

Concerning this clone: A much larger clone lies one base from this, so it may be a read error. This chain links TRBV5-1 with TRBJ1-2; D may be TRBD1 (6 bases). CDR3 length: 13 amino acids. V shed 7 bases and J shed 10 bases, with 20 bases lying between them. Germline V gene lookup returns CDR1 SGHRS and CDR2 YFSETQ. CDR3 nucleotide sequence: TGCGCCAGCGGCATAGCAGGGGTTACTGCCTACACCTTC. Translating gives CASGIAGVTAYTF. The full variable domain, in which reference TRBV5-1 and TRBJ1-2 provide the parts outside the CDR3, is KAGVTQTPRYLIKTRGQQVTLSCSPISGHRSVSWYQQTPGQGLQFLFEYFSETQRNKGNFPGRFSGRQFSNSRSEMNVSTLELGDSALYLCASGIAGVTAYTFGSGTRLTVV.

This clone was detected many times. The V and J genes are TRBV5-5 and TRBJ1-1, with 8 nucleotides matching TRBD1. The CDR3 totals 13 residues. After removal of 4 bases from V and 3 bases from J, the junction contained 2 bases not matched to a gene. Germline V gene lookup returns CDR1 SGHKS and CDR2 YYEKEE (reference sequence). CDR3 nucleotide sequence: TGTGCCAGCAGCACACAGGGGGACACTGAAGCTTTCTTT. Its protein product is CASSTQGDTEAFF.

The chain is built from TRBV5-1 and TRBJ2-7; 7 nucleotides line up with TRBD1. The CDR3 has 15 residues. With 4 bases clipped from V and 0 bases from J, the junction kept 7 bases outside the gene matches. CDR1 and CDR2 from the germline V gene are SGHRS and YFSETQ. This chain's CDR3 is CASSPDRAVSYEQYV. DNA for the CDR3: TGCGCCAGCAGCCCAGACAGGGCGGTCTCCTACGAGCAGTACGTC.

This clone was counted ten times or more. This chain joins TRBV5-5 and TRBJ2-7; tentatively, D is TRBD2 (5 bases). Per germline, CDR1 SGHKS and CDR2 YYEKEE (reference sequence). CDR3 length: 14 amino acids. V was trimmed by 4 bases and J by 0 bases, leaving 11 bases between them. The CDR3 coding sequence is TGTGCCAGCAGCCCCTGGAGGCACTCCTACGAGCAGTACTTC. Translating gives CASSPWRHSYEQYF.

This clone has at least ten counts. This chain uses TRBV6-2 or TRBV6-3 with TRBJ2-7; possibly TRBD2 for D (6 bases). Trimming cost V 7 bases and J 5 bases, with 18 bases left between them. The CDR3 runs 14 residues. Germline V gene sequence: CDR1 MNHEY, CDR2 SVGEGT. In DNA, the CDR3 is TGTGCCAGCACCCCGACTAGAATGGCCCACGAGCAGTACTTC. This codes for CASTPTRMAHEQYF.

There are a few counts of this clone. A much larger clone lies one base from this, so it may be a read error. The sample holds other DNA sequences that translate to the same CDR3. The rearrangement joins TRBV2 to TRBJ2-3, with TRBD2 as a possible D gene (5 bases). From germline, CDR1 is SNHLY and CDR2 FYNNEI. CDR3 length equals 12 residues. The CDR3, as DNA: TGTGCCAGCAGTTACGCGGGCAATACACAGTATTTT. This sequence encodes CASSYAGNTQYF.

This clone was recorded at least ten times. The rearrangement joins TRBV6-1 to TRBJ2-1, with 12 bases lining up with TRBD2. Germline CDR1 reads MNHNS; CDR2 reads SASEGT. The CDR3 runs 16 residues. J was trimmed by 7 bases and V by 0 bases; bases with no gene match: 4. This CDR3 reads CASSEARTSGKNEQFF. As DNA, the CDR3 is TGTGCCAGCAGTGAAGCGAGGACTAGCGGGAAAAATGAGCAGTTCTTC.

The CDR3 protein is CATSDSVRTVETGELFF. Here the CDR3 DNA reads TGTGCCACCAGTGATTCTGTGAGGACAGTGGAGACCGGGGAGCTGTTTTTT. This chain joins TRBV24-1 and TRBJ2-2; D is perhaps TRBD1 (6 bases). V dropped 2 bases and J dropped 5 bases, with 17 bases sitting between them. CDR3 length: 17 amino acids. Per germline, CDR1 KGHDR and CDR2 SFDVKD.

The chain joins TRBV29-1 to TRBJ2-3; D unclear. Between the trimmed V and J ends, which lost 5 bases and 2 bases, there was a span of 14 bases. Germline CDR1 reads SQVTM; CDR2 reads ANQGSEA. The length of the CDR3 is 14 residues. This CDR3 is CSVPPNQLTDTQYF. The CDR3 DNA reads as TGCAGCGTTCCCCCCAATCAGCTCACAGATACGCAGTATTTT.

Comments on this clone: A much larger clone differs by one base, so this may be a read error. The chain recombines TRBV14 with TRBJ1-1, with 8 bases lining up with TRBD1. The V and J ends lost 8 bases and 0 bases, in that order; junction bases with no gene match: 2. There are 13 residues in the CDR3. From germline, CDR1 is SGHDN and CDR2 FVKESK. The CDR3 sequence is CASSGGMNTEAFF. The CDR3 DNA follows: TGTGCCAGCTCAGGGGGCATGAACACTGAAGCTTTCTTT.

Ten or more counts support this clone. This chain uses TRBV20-1 with TRBJ2-7, with 16 bases that match TRBD2. Germline loops: CDR1 DFQATT, CDR2 SNEGSKA (reference sequence). J gave up 4 bases and V 2 bases, and 5 bases lay outside the gene matches. The CDR3 extends over 16 amino acids. CDR3 in DNA: TGCAGTGCTAGACCCGAGGGACTAGCGGGAGGGTACGAGCAGTACTTC. Translation gives CSARPEGLAGGYEQYF.

This clone showed up many times. This sequence joins TRBV7-6 and TRBJ1-3; no clear D gene. The V end was cut by 3 bases, the J end by 1 base, with 7 bases between. The CDR3 length is 14 residues. Germline CDR1 reads SGHVS; CDR2 reads FNYEAQ. This CDR3 reads CASSFLGSGNTIYF. The CDR3 DNA is TGTGCCAGCAGCTTCCTCGGTTCTGGAAACACCATATATTTT.

In this sample, this clone turned up many times. This chain joins TRBV11-1 and TRBJ2-1, with D perhaps TRBD2 (5 bases). V dropped 6 bases and J dropped 3 bases, with 21 bases sitting between them. CDR3 length: 17 residues. Germline V CDR1 and CDR2: SGHAT, FQDESV (reference sequence). The CDR3 protein is CASSPPFQRSLYNEQFF. Written as DNA, the CDR3 is TGTGCCAGCAGTCCCCCTTTCCAGCGGTCTCTCTACAATGAGCAGTTCTTC.

At least ten counts were recorded for this clone. CDR3 DNA sequence: TGTGCCAGCGTTTTCACCGGGACAGGCAAAGAGACCCAGTACTTC. Amino acids: CASVFTGTGKETQYF. The chain is built from TRBV6-1 and TRBJ2-5, with 8 bases fitting TRBD1. The germline V gene encodes CDR1 MNHNS and CDR2 SASEGT. With 8 bases clipped from V and 3 bases from J, the junction kept 11 bases outside the gene matches. The CDR3 contains 15 residues.

Many counts were recorded for this clone. This chain joins TRBV27 and TRBJ1-2, with D possibly matching TRBD1 (6 bases). The ends were cut back, 3 bases at V and 3 bases at J, with 14 bases in the middle. Germline V gene data show CDR1 as MNHEY and CDR2 as SMNVEV (reference sequence). This CDR3 region has 15 residues. CDR3 coding DNA: TGTGCCAGCAGTTTGGTGGGGGGCACGTACTATGGCTACACCTTC. Amino acid sequence: CASSLVGGTYYGYTF.

About this clone: Germline is not matched at one junction end, which may reflect a read error. The chain recombines TRBV24-1 with TRBJ2-2; 13 positions match TRBD2. CDR3 length: 18 amino acids. Germline V lookup: CDR1 KGHDR, CDR2 SFDVKD. CDR3 region: CATSVLAGGPLGTWELFF. The CDR3 bases are TGTGCCACCAGTGTACTAGCGGGAGGGCCTTTGGGCACCTGGGAGCTGTTTTTT.